This entry features one T cell receptor beta chain sequence. Its antigen is unknown. CDR1 and CDR2 (germline): SNHLY, FYNNEI. The junction had 6 bases not matched to a gene; V was cut back by 7 bases and J by 5 bases. CDR3 size: 14 residues. The data stem from a study of cytomegalovirus exposure and HLA in healthy donors. Points from the study as a whole: Donors belonging to an Asian-associated ancestry cluster reportedly showed fewer N-insertions in productive TCRs than the roughly 670-donor mean, according to what a later analysis found.

In the PCR, 60 Vbeta and 13 Jbeta primers were used. Profiling relied on immunoSEQ multiplex PCR, and the TCRdb table lists in-frame clones only, not all of them. The sample lists about 140,000 clones; approximately 85% were seen once. The sample consisted of PBMCs. The receptor's source is a woman aged 40 to 55 in good health and CMV-seronegative. The chain is built from TRBV2 and TRBJ1-1; the match to TRBD1 covers 11 bases. The CDR3 sequence is CASIGTGGLTEAFF. For the CDR3, the DNA is TGTGCCAGCATTGGGACAGGGGGTCTAACTGAAGCTTTCTTT.